This record covers a single TCR beta chain. CDR1 is KGHDR and CDR2 is SFDVKD in the germline V gene. This CDR3 is 17 amino acids long. Trimming shortened V by 3 bases and J by 0 bases, and 15 bases separated the two germline ends. The source of the sample is a study of blood T cell repertoires in COVID-19. About the study: T cells, B-cell-depleted T cells, or PBMCs supplied cDNA or gDNA.

The data were produced by immunoSEQ multiplex PCR, yet TCRdb's version contains in-frame clones alone and is incomplete. The table shows some 130,000 clones, with approximately 85% occurring only once. This sequence originates from a human donor in a cohort sampled during active COVID-19. Input material: peripheral blood. This sequence joins TRBV24-1 and TRBJ2-3; D gene unclear. This CDR3 is CATSDPRQIPSTDTQYF. CDR3 bases: TGTGCCACCAGTGATCCAAGACAAATACCCAGCACAGATACGCAGTATTTT.